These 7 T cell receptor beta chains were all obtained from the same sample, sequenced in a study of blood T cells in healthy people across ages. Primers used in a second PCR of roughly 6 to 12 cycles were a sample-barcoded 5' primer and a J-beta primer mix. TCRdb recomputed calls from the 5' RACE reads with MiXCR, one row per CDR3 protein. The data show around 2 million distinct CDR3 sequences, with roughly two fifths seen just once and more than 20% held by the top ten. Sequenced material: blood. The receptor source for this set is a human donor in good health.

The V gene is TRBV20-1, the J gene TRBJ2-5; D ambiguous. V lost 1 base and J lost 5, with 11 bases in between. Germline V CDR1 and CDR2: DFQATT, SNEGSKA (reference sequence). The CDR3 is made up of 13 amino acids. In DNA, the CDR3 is TGCAGTGCTAGAGCCGAGCTGGGGGAGACCCAGTACTTC. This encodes CSARAELGETQYF.

The CDR3 DNA follows: TGTGCCAGCAGCTTCAGCAGGGGCAGGGAAAAACTGTTTTTT. It encodes CASSFSRGREKLFF. The chain combines TRBV5-6 with TRBJ1-4; D is perhaps TRBD1 (6 bases). Germline CDR1 and CDR2: SGHDT and YYEEEE. The CDR3 is made up of 14 amino acids. Deletions cut 2 bases from V and 8 bases from J, with 13 bases between.

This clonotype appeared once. The CDR3 nucleotides read TGTGCCAGCAGTCCTGGTGGGTACAGGGAGGCCTCCTACGAGCAGTACTTC. Protein sequence: CASSPGGYREASYEQYF. The V gene is TRBV12-3 or TRBV12-4, the J gene TRBJ2-7, with D tentatively TRBD1 or TRBD2 (6 bases each). This CDR3 contains 17 residues. V gave up 5 bases and J gave up 0 bases, with 20 bases separating them.

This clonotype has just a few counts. For the CDR3, the DNA is TGTGCCAGCAGTGTTGTGGGGATGGAGACCCAGTACTTC. Protein sequence: CASSVVGMETQYF. J is TRBJ2-5 and V is TRBV6-1; D is uncertain. The CDR3 spans 13 residues. Germline CDR1 and CDR2: MNHNS and SASEGT. V lost 4 bases, J lost 5 bases, and 11 bases lay in between.

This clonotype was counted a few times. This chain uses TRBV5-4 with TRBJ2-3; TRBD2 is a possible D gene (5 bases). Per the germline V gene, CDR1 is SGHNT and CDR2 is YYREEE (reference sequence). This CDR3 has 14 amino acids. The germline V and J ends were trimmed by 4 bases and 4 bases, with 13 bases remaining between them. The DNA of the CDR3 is TGTGCCAGCAGCCTACTAGAGGTGGCAGATACGCAGTATTTT. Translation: CASSLLEVADTQYF.

The CDR3, as DNA: TGTGCCAGCAGCTTAGCGGTCCCGAGATTGAACACTGAAGCTTTCTTT. This sequence encodes CASSLAVPRLNTEAFF. The rearrangement links TRBV7-9 to TRBJ1-1, with D uncertain. The CDR3 sequence is 16 residues long. Trimming stripped 0 bases from V and 0 bases from J, with 11 bases between. From germline, CDR1 is SEHNR and CDR2 FQNEAQ (reference sequence).

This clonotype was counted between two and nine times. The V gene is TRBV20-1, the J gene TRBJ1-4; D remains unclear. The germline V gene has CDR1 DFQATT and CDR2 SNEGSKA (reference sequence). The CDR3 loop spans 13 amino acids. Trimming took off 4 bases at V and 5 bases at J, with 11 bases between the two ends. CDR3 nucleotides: TGCAGTGCTAACGGGTTTTCGAATGAAAAACTGTTTTTT. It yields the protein CSANGFSNEKLFF.